These T cell receptor beta chains were read from a single sample in a study of beta chain features in type 1 diabetes. Profiling relied on immunoSEQ multiplex PCR, and the TCRdb table lists in-frame clones only, not all of them. This table has 310,000 or so clones, approximately 8.2% appearing once. Sequences were obtained from central memory CD4+ T cells from blood. Every receptor here comes from a woman aged 18-35 years in good health. The CDR3 runs from the conserved cysteine through the conserved F or W. A D gene is named only where the DNA matches it firmly. The size of a clone is reported for some rows only, either as once, few or many, or as a class for expanded clones.

V	D	J	size	DNA	CDR3
TRBV7-9	.	TRBJ2-3	.	TGTGCCAGCAGCTTAGGAGCGGGTGGGAACTCCTTTGATACGCAGTATTTT	CASSLGAGGNSFDTQYF
TRBV29-1	.	TRBJ1-5	many	TGCAGCGTTGGGCAGAATAATCAGCCCCAGCATTTT	CSVGQNNQPQHF
TRBV29-1	.	TRBJ2-3	many	TGCAGCGTTGCAGACTACACAGATACGCAGTATTTT	CSVADYTDTQYF
TRBV18	.	TRBJ1-1	few	TGTGCCAGCTCACCCCCGTCAGGGGTAATCACTGAAGCTTTCTTT	CASSPPSGVITEAFF
TRBV29-1	.	TRBJ1-3	few	TGCAGCGTTGTCGGGCAGACTGGAAACACCATATATTTT	CSVVGQTGNTIYF
TRBV29-1	TRBD2	TRBJ2-3	.	TGCAGCGTTGAAGAGTTTCGCGCGGGAGGTACAGATACGCAGTATTTT	CSVEEFRAGGTDTQYF
TRBV28	TRBD2	TRBJ2-7	few	TGTGCCAGCAGTGCGTCCACAGGGAGAGGACTAGCGGGAGGACGGGAGCAGTACTTC	CASSASTGRGLAGGREQYF
TRBV6-5	.	TRBJ2-3	.	TGTGCCAGCAGTCCCCGACTAGAGGATACGCAGTATTTT	CASSPRLEDTQYF
TRBV27	TRBD2	TRBJ2-4	few	TGTGCCAGCAGTTTATCCAGCGGGAGGGCGGGGGCCAAAAACATTCAGTACTTC	CASSLSSGRAGAKNIQYF
TRBV4-2	TRBD1	TRBJ2-1	few	TGTGCCAGCAGCCGGGACAGTTACAATGAGCAGTTCTTC	CASSRDSYNEQFF
TRBV20-1	.	TRBJ1-4	few	TGCAGTGCTCGCGTTAATGAAAAACTGTTTTTT	CSARVNEKLFF
TRBV29-1	.	TRBJ2-7	few	TGCAGCACAATAAACGCGGGCTACGAGCAGTACTTC	CSTINAGYEQYF
TRBV4-2	TRBD1	TRBJ1-2	.	TGTGCCAGCAGCCAGGCCGGGACAGGCGGTGGCTATGGCTACACCTTC	CASSQAGTGGGYGYTF
TRBV6-1	.	TRBJ1-1	few	TGTGCCAGCAGTGTGGGGCTTCGGGATACTGAAGCTTTCTTT	CASSVGLRDTEAFF
TRBV11-2	.	TRBJ2-7	many	TGTGCCAGCAGCTTGGCCGGGGAGCAGTACTTC	CASSLAGEQYF
TRBV19	TRBD1	TRBJ2-3	few	TGTGCCAGCCGCACAGGGGCAGATACGCAGTATTTT	CASRTGADTQYF
TRBV7-8	TRBD2	TRBJ2-1	few	TGTGCCAGCAGCTTAGTTAGCGCTAGCGGCTACAATGAGCAGTTCTTC	CASSLVSASGYNEQFF
TRBV7-2	TRBD1	TRBJ2-4	.	TGTGCCAGCAGCCTGGGGACAGGGTGGGGAAACATTCAGTACTTC	CASSLGTGWGNIQYF
TRBV11-1	TRBD2	TRBJ2-3	.	TGTGCCAGCAGCTTAGCGACTAGCGGGAGGGCTACAGATACGCAGTATTTT	CASSLATSGRATDTQYF
TRBV7-2	TRBD2	TRBJ2-1	.	TGTGCCAGCAGCCCTGGACTAGCTGGGAATGAGCAGTTCTTC	CASSPGLAGNEQFF
TRBV7-2	.	TRBJ2-6	few	TGTGCCAGCAGCCTTACCTCTGGGGCCAACGTCCTGACTTTC	CASSLTSGANVLTF
TRBV5-1	.	TRBJ2-1	.	TGCGCCAGCAGCTTGCAGATTGAGCGCAATGAGCAGTTCTTC	CASSLQIERNEQFF
TRBV4-2	TRBD2	TRBJ2-1	.	TGTGCCAGCGCCGCTAGCGGGAGGATAAACAATGAGCAGTTCTTC	CASAASGRINNEQFF
TRBV5-6	.	TRBJ2-7	few	TGTGCCAGCACATTGGACGGGGGCGGCTACGAGCAGTACTTC	CASTLDGGGYEQYF
TRBV6-5	TRBD2	TRBJ2-2	.	TGTGCCAGCAATTCCCGGCTAGCGGGAGCCGGGGAGCTGTTTTTT	CASNSRLAGAGELFF
TRBV11-3	.	TRBJ2-5	many	TGTGCCAGCAGCCGAGACGGAGAGACCCAGTACTTC	CASSRDGETQYF
TRBV6-1	.	TRBJ1-2	.	TGTGCCAGCAGAATAGACTATGGCTACACCTTC	CASRIDYGYTF
TRBV7-2	.	TRBJ1-3	.	TGTGCCAGCAGTCCAACCGGGTTGTTCTCTGGAAACACCATATATTTT	CASSPTGLFSGNTIYF
TRBV7-8	.	TRBJ2-2	few	TGTGCCAGCAGCGCCCCCTCTGGGGAGCTGTTTTTT	CASSAPSGELFF
TRBV7-2	.	TRBJ2-6	many	TGTGCCAGCAGCTTCTTTGGGGCCAACGTCCTGACTTTC	CASSFFGANVLTF
TRBV5-4	.	TRBJ2-5	many	TGTGCCAGCAGCTTGGAGGCCACCCGGACCCAGTACTTC	CASSLEATRTQYF
TRBV5-4	.	TRBJ2-7	.	TGTGCCAGCAGCTCGCAATACGAGCAGTACTTC	CASSSQYEQYF
TRBV7-9	.	TRBJ2-2	many	TGTGCCAGCAGACCGGGAAGTGAAACCGGGGAGCTGTTTTTT	CASRPGSETGELFF
TRBV28	.	TRBJ2-4	.	TGTGCCAGCAGCAACCCCGTTGGGGGGGCAGGGAACATTCAGTACTTC	CASSNPVGGAGNIQYF
TRBV9	.	TRBJ1-2	.	TGTGCCAGCAGCGACCCCGGGACACATTATGGCTACACCTTC	CASSDPGTHYGYTF
TRBV28	TRBD2	TRBJ2-5	.	TGTGCCAGCAGTTCTAGCGGGATAGGACAGACCCAGTACTTC	CASSSSGIGQTQYF